This TCR beta chain derives from a study of cytomegalovirus exposure and HLA in healthy donors. The PCR made use of 60 Vbeta and 13 Jbeta primers. Assay used: immunoSEQ multiplex PCR; TCRdb lists only in-frame clones, some missing. In the table there are around 150,000 clones, approximately 77% of which are singletons. Source material: PBMCs. The sequence came from a man in his forties or fifties in good health and CMV-seropositive.

CDR3 sequence reads: CARAAGGTGGGGYGYTF. The CDR3 DNA sequence: TGTGCCAGGGCTGCAGGAGGGACAGGGGGCGGGGGCTATGGCTACACCTTC. The chain carries TRBV2 and TRBJ1-2, with 12 nucleotides matching TRBD1. The length of the CDR3 is 17 residues. Unmatched junction bases numbered 15, after V lost 9 bases and J lost 4 bases. In germline, CDR1 is SNHLY, CDR2 FYNNEI.